The entry below describes one TCR beta chain. Its target antigen remains unknown. No much larger clone is present one base from it, and per-base qualities are unavailable. This sample stems from a study of T cells in Graves' hyperthyroidism and ophthalmopathy (dated by TCRdb to the late 2010s). A note on the overall study: To identify distinguishing TCR V-J signatures, a discovery cohort of around 100 patients was used, comprising 43 with Graves' ophthalmopathy and around 57 with stable Graves' hyperthyroidism. In more than 5 Graves' hyperthyroidism patients, the study also compared T-cell repertoires from thyroid tissue with T-cell repertoires from blood. For training and testing, the 100 or so patients in the discovery cohort were randomly divided in a 7:3 ratio. Once sampling was done, hyperthyroidism patients were given methimazole at a starting dose of 30 mg daily, whereas ophthalmopathy patients were given high-dose intravenous methylprednisolone. According to the paper, TCR Vbeta CDR3 sequencing was carried out on more than 120 peripheral blood samples, which came from 40 to 45 ophthalmopathy, around 74 hyperthyroidism and approximately 17 progressor patients. An independent validation cohort of under 20 hyperthyroidism patients and some 15 patients who later progressed to ophthalmopathy tested prospective prediction of ophthalmopathy.

V is shortened by 5 bases, J by 5 bases, and the region joining them spans 18 bases. The germline V gene encodes CDR1 SGHTA and CDR2 FQGNSA. Including the terminal cysteine and phenylalanine, the CDR3 comprises 15 residues. Left in the record is the CDR3 DNA by itself, 45 bases read in frame from the first base. TCR beta CDR3 regions were amplified from RNA transcripts. For the first round of RT-PCR on the TCR CDR3, the HTBI primer set was used together with the Qiagen OneStep RT-PCR kit. A second multiplex PCR round built the libraries, followed by size selection and purification. Libraries were sequenced paired-end with 100 bp reads on an Illumina HiSeq2000. From the authors' description of their analysis: SOAPnuke was used to process the raw data, throwing out any read that contained adapters or uncalled bases, had a mean Phred below 15, or lacked an exact constant-primer or identifier match. High-quality paired reads were merged with COPE v1.2.5, and unique nucleotide sequences were defined as clonotypes. MiTCR v1.1 was used to align clonotypes to the IMGT TRBV, TRBD and TRBJ reference segments. The analysis included only V-J combinations with a frequency above 0.0001, which together covered 99% to 99.2% of the repertoires. The TCS score was defined as F50 (clonal expansion) divided by E x V (chaos), with BLOSUM62-based TCRdist calculated between CDR3 peptides within each V-J. Welch's t-statistics and random forest reduced 500 to 550 V-J features to 13, which were used in a naive Bayes classifier (R e1071). TCRdb ran its own pipeline on the public reads, namely fastp trimming at Q25 and MiXCR clone calling, and kept in-frame beta chains. CDR3 protein duplicates are merged, each entry listing the most common genes and DNA. Here the V and J calls rest on TCRdb's processing, not on the authors' analysis. The sample table lists approximately 590,000 distinct CDR3 sequences, about half of them with a count of one. Jointly, the top ten make up roughly 8.2% of the sample.

A patient counted as having stable Graves' hyperthyroidism if no progression to ophthalmopathy occurred over 18 months of follow-up. Hyperthyroidism patients were newly diagnosed, had a disease duration of under 2 months, and were aged 18 to 65 years. Patients with uncontrolled infections, other autoimmune diseases, pregnancy or lactation were excluded. Clinical symptoms, serum thyroxine and TRAb, thyroid ultrasound, and orbital computed tomography formed the basis for the diagnoses. Trizol reagent was used to extract total RNA, and RNA quality was then checked on an Agilent 2100 Bioanalyzer. Study-wide conclusions, independent of this receptor: Sample size was not statistically predetermined, and investigators were not blinded to group allocation. Most expanded thyroid clonotypes (frequency above 0.001) were also detected in blood, suggesting blood repertoires may reflect thyroid immune responses. During validation, the model predicted progression to ophthalmopathy a median of approximately 7 months ahead of onset, with approximately 70% sensitivity and less than 85% specificity. Ophthalmopathy was separated from stable hyperthyroidism by a 13 V-J signature model, with over 85% sensitivity and roughly 81% specificity obtained in cross-validation and 80%/75% obtained in testing.

The clonotype was recovered from a woman aged 18-29 years with Graves' hyperthyroidism. Donor details come from another sample of the same person, matched by shared clones. The sample was peripheral blood or thyroid tissue (not recorded which). The sequence joins TRBV7-2 to TRBJ1-1; the D gene assignment is ambiguous. The CDR3 corresponds to CASSQDLMGETEAFF. Here is the DNA: TGTGCCAGCAGCCAAGACCTCATGGGAGAGACTGAAGCTTTCTTT.